This T cell receptor (beta chain) was sequenced during a study of OX40 agonist ivuxolimab in advanced cancers. On the study more broadly: Ivuxolimab, an agonist antibody against OX40 (CD134), was given to patients. Dose-escalation subjects each had hepatocellular carcinoma, melanoma, renal cell or head and neck cancer. Earlier treatment with anti-PD-1, anti-PD-L1 or anti-CTLA-4 was permitted, and over 35% had received some. Patients achieving partial responses numbered three: one hepatocellular carcinoma case and two cutaneous melanoma cases.

Trimming cost V 3 bases and J 3 bases, with 6 bases left between them. From germline, CDR1 is MGHDK and CDR2 SYGVNS. The CDR3 consists of 13 residues. Produced via immunoSEQ multiplex PCR; TCRdb's table is partial and in-frame only. Of under 90,000 clones listed, 84% are singletons. This material consisted of CD4+ or CD8+ T cells sorted from blood, taken in a trial of the OX40 agonist ivuxolimab. The V gene is TRBV25-1, the J gene TRBJ2-1; D remains unclear. The clonotype originates from an adult with an advanced solid tumor such as melanoma, head and neck, liver or kidney cancer. CDR3 amino acids: CASSEVLYNEQFF. Written as DNA, the CDR3 is TGTGCCAGCAGTGAGGTGCTCTACAATGAGCAGTTCTTC.